These T cell receptor beta chains were read from a single sample in a study of CD8 T cells in ankylosing spondylitis. TCRdb re-derived calls from the 5' RACE reads in MiXCR, one entry per CDR3 protein. The table has 250,000 to 400,000 distinct CDR3 sequences, around a tenth seen once. The sample was blood, either unsorted or a sorted T cell fraction (not recorded which). The receptors here all came from a female donor with ankylosing spondylitis or in good health (not recorded which). Each CDR3 is given with its conserved first and last residue. The D gene is left open where the match is weak. A row's size may be missing; if present it is once, few, many or a size class.

>TRBD1|TRBJ2-1|TRBV18|many
CASSPDRVYNEQFF
TGTGCCAGCTCACCAGACAGGGTCTACAATGAGCAGTTCTTC
>TRBD2|TRBJ2-7|TRBV3-1|many
CASSPGLAGVGEQYF
TGTGCCAGCAGCCCGGGACTAGCGGGAGTTGGGGAACAGTACTTC
>TRBD1|TRBJ1-2|TRBV24-1|many
CATSETGVYGYTF
TGTGCCACCAGTGAGACAGGGGTCTATGGCTACACCTTC
>NA|TRBJ1-5|TRBV4-2|NA
CASSQDSSGSNQPQHF
TGTGCCAGCAGCCAAGATTCCTCTGGGAGCAATCAGCCCCAGCATTTT
>TRBD2|TRBJ2-5|TRBV7-9|many
CASSFSSGSEETQYF
TGTGCCAGCAGCTTCTCGAGCGGGAGTGAGGAGACCCAGTACTTC
>NA|TRBJ2-1|TRBV20-1|many
CSAKGGAEQFF
TGCAGTGCCAAAGGGGGTGCTGAGCAGTTCTTC
>TRBD2|TRBJ2-5|TRBV15|NA
CATSRAGGPPGWETQYF
TGTGCCACCAGCAGAGCGGGGGGGCCGCCGGGCTGGGAGACCCAGTACTTC
>TRBD2|TRBJ2-5|TRBV5-1|NA
CASSFLRGGLETQYF
TGCGCCAGCAGCTTCTTGCGGGGGGGCCTGGAGACCCAGTACTTC
>NA|TRBJ2-2|TRBV12-3/TRBV12-4|many
CASIKRGVSNGELFF
TGTGCCAGCATAAAAAGGGGGGTGTCAAACGGGGAGCTGTTTTTT
>NA|TRBJ1-5|TRBV27|few
CASTPLRDKGTLYSNQPQHF
TGTGCCAGCACCCCCTTGAGGGACAAGGGGACCCTGTATAGCAATCAGCCCCAGCATTTT
>TRBD1|TRBJ1-1|TRBV7-2|few
CASEGTEYTEAFF
TGTGCCAGCGAAGGGACAGAATACACTGAAGCTTTCTTT
>TRBD1|TRBJ2-7|TRBV5-6|many
CASRTSGQGYEQYF
TGTGCCAGCAGAACATCCGGACAGGGCTACGAGCAGTACTTC
>TRBD1|TRBJ2-7|TRBV20-1|many
CSARGTGGVYEQYF
TGCAGTGCTAGGGGGACAGGGGGGGTCTACGAGCAGTACTTC
>NA|TRBJ2-7|TRBV6-1|many
CASSEGATSSYEQYF
TGTGCCAGCAGTGAAGGGGCGACTAGTTCGTACGAGCAGTACTTC
>TRBD1|TRBJ2-5|TRBV5-1|many
CASSPRTGQETQYF
TGCGCCAGCAGCCCGCGGACAGGACAAGAGACCCAGTACTTC
>TRBD1|TRBJ1-1|TRBV3-1|few
CASSPGTDMNTEAFF
TGTGCCAGCAGCCCCGGGACAGATATGAACACTGAAGCTTTCTTT
>TRBD2|TRBJ2-4|TRBV12-3/TRBV12-4|many
CASAGGSENTNIQYF
TGTGCCAGCGCGGGGGGATCTGAGAACACAAACATTCAGTACTTC
>NA|TRBJ2-2|TRBV4-1|few
CASSHQGVWVYSGELFF
TGCGCCAGCAGCCACCAGGGTGTTTGGGTGTATTCCGGGGAGCTGTTTTTT
>NA|TRBJ2-5|TRBV10-3|few
CAISDTKKYQETQYF
TGTGCCATCAGTGACACGAAAAAGTACCAAGAGACCCAGTACTTC
>NA|TRBJ1-6|TRBV7-2|NA
CASSPLGRINSPLHF
TGTGCCAGCAGCCCCCTCGGACGGATTAATTCACCCCTCCACTTT
>NA|TRBJ1-5|TRBV9|many
CASSVGVDRNQPQHF
TGTGCCAGCAGCGTAGGTGTCGACAGAAATCAGCCCCAGCATTTT
>TRBD1|TRBJ2-7|TRBV5-6|many
CASSPTGQGKYEQYF
TGTGCCAGCAGCCCTACCGGACAGGGCAAATACGAGCAGTACTTC
>NA|TRBJ2-6|TRBV20-1|few
CSARDRLSGANVLTF
TGCAGTGCTAGAGATCGGTTATCTGGGGCCAACGTCCTGACTTTC
>TRBD2|TRBJ2-6|TRBV6-1|NA
CASSIGTSGISGANVLTF
TGTGCCAGCAGTATCGGGACTAGCGGGATCTCTGGGGCCAACGTCCTGACTTTC
>NA|TRBJ1-3|TRBV6-2/TRBV6-3|few
CASSPGRISGNTIYF
TGTGCCAGCAGCCCGGGACGGATCTCTGGAAACACCATATATTTT
>NA|TRBJ2-5|TRBV7-9|few
CASSLAGTAEETQYF
TGTGCCAGCAGCTTGGCGGGGACTGCCGAAGAGACCCAGTACTTC